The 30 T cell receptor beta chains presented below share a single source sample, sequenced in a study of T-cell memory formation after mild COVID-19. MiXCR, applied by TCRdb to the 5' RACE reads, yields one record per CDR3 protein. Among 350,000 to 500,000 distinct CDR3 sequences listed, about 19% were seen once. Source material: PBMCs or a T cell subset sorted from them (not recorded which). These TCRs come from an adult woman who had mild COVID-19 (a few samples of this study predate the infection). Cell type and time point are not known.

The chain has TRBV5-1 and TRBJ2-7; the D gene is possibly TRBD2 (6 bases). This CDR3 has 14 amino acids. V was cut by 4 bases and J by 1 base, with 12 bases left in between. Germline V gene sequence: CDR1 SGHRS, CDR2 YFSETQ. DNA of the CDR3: TGCGCCAGCAGCCCGAACCGGGGGTCCTACGAGCAGTACTTC. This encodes CASSPNRGSYEQYF.

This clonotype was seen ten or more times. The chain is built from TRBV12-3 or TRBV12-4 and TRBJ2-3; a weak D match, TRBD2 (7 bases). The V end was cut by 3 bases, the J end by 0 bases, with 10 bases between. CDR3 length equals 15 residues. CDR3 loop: CASSLGGHSTDTQYF. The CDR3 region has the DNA TGTGCCAGCAGTTTGGGGGGGCACAGCACAGATACGCAGTATTTT.

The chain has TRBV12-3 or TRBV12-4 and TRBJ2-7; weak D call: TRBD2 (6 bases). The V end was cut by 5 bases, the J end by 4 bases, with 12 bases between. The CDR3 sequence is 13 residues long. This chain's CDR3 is CASSRQEGYEQYF. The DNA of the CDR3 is TGTGCCAGCAGTCGCCAGGAGGGATACGAGCAGTACTTC.

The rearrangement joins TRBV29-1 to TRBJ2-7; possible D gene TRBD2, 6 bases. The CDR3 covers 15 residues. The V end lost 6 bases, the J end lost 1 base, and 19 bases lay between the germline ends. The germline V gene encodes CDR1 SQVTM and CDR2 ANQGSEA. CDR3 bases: TGCAGCGTCCTAGCGTTGAACAATTTATCCTACGAGCAGTACTTC. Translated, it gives CSVLALNNLSYEQYF.

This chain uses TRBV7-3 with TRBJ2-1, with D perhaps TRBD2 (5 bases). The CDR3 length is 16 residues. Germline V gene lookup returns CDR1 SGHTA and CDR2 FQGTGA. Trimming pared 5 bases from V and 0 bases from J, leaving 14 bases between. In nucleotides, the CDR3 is TGTGCCAGCAGCCCATCACGGACTCGCTCCTACAATGAGCAGTTCTTC. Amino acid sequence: CASSPSRTRSYNEQFF.

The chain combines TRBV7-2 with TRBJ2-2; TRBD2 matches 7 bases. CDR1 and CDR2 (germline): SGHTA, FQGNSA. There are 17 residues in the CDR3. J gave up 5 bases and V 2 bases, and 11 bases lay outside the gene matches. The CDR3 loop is CASSLSPSGNPTGELFF. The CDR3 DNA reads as TGTGCCAGCAGCTTATCGCCTAGCGGCAATCCAACCGGGGAGCTGTTTTTT.

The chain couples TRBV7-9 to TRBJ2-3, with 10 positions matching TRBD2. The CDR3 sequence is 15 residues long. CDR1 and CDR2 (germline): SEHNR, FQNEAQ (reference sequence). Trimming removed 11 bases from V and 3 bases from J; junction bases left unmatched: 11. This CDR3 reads CAGLSGRAPTDTQYF. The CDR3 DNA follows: TGTGCCGGACTGAGCGGGAGGGCCCCAACAGATACGCAGTATTTT.

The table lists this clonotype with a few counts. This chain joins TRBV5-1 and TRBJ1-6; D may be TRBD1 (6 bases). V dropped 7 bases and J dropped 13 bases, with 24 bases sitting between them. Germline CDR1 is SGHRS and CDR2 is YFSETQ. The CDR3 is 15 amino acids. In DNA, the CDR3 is TGCGCCAGCGCCCCGGGGGCTGCGGAATTATTTCCCCTCCACTTT. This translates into CASAPGAAELFPLHF.

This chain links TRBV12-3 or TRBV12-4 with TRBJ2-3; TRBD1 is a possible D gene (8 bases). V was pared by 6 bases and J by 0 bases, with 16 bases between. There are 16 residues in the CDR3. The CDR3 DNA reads TGTGCCAGCAGCTTCACAGGGGGGGCTAGCACAGATACGCAGTATTTT. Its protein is CASSFTGGASTDTQYF.

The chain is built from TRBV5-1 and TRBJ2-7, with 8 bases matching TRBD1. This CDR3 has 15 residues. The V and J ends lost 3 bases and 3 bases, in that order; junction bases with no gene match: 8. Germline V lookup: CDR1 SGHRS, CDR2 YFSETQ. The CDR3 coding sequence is TGCGCCAGCAGCTCGGGACAGGAGGAAGGCTACGAGCAGTACTTC. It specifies CASSSGQEEGYEQYF.

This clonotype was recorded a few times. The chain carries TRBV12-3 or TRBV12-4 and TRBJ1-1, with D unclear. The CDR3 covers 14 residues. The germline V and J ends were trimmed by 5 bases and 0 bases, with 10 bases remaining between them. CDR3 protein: CASSTSGLNTEAFF. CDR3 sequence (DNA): TGTGCCAGCAGTACCTCCGGACTGAACACTGAAGCTTTCTTT.

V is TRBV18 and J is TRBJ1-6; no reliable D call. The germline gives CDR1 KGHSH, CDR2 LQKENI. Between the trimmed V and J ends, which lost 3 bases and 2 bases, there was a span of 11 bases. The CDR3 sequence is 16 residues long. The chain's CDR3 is CASSPTDVPYNSPLHF. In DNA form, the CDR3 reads TGTGCCAGCTCACCGACGGACGTCCCCTATAATTCACCCCTCCACTTT.

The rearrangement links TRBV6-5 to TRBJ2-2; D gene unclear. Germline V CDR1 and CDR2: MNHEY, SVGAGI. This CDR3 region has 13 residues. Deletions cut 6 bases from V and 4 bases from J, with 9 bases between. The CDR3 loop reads CASRGGVTGELFF. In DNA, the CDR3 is TGTGCCAGCAGGGGTGGGGTCACCGGGGAGCTGTTTTTT.

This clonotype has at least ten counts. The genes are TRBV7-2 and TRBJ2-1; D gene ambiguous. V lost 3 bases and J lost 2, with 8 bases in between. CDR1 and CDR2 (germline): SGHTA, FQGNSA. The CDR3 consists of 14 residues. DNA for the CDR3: TGTGCCAGCAGCTTCAGGCAGACCTACAATGAGCAGTTCTTC. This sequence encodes CASSFRQTYNEQFF.

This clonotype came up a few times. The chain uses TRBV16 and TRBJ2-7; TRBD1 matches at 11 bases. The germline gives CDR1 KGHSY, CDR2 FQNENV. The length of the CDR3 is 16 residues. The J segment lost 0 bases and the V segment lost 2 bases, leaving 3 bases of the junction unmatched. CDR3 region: CASSQPGTGGSYEQYF. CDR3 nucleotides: TGTGCCAGCAGCCAACCCGGGACAGGGGGCTCCTACGAGCAGTACTTC.

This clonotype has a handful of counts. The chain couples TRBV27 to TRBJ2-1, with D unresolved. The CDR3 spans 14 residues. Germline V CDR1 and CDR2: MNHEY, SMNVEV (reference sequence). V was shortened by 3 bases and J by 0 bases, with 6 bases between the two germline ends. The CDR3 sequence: CASSFRPSYNEQFF. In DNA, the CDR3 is TGTGCCAGCAGTTTCAGGCCCTCCTACAATGAGCAGTTCTTC.

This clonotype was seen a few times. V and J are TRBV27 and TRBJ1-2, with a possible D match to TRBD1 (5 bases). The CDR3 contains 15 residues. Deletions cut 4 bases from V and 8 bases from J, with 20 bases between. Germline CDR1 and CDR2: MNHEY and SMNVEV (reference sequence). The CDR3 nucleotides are TGTGCCAGCAGTTCACCGGGACCTCCCCCCGGGGGCTACACCTTC. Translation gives CASSSPGPPPGGYTF.

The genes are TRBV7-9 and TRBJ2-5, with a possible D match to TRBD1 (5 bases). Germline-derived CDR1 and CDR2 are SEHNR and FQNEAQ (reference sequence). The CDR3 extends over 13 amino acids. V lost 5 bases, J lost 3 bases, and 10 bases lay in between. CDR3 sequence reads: CASSPKTEETQYF. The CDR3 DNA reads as TGTGCCAGCAGCCCAAAGACAGAAGAGACCCAGTACTTC.

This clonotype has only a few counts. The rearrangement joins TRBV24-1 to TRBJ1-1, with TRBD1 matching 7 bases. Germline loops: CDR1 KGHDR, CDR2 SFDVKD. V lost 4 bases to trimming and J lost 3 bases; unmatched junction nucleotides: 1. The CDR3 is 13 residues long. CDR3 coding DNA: TGTGCCACCAGTGACAGGGGGGACACTGAAGCTTTCTTT. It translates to CATSDRGDTEAFF.

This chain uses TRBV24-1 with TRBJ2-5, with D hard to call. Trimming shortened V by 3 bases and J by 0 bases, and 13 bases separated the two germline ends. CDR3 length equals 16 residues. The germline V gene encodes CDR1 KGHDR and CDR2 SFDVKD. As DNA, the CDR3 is TGTGCCACCAGTGATCCTGGACGGGCGTACCAAGAGACCCAGTACTTC. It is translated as CATSDPGRAYQETQYF.

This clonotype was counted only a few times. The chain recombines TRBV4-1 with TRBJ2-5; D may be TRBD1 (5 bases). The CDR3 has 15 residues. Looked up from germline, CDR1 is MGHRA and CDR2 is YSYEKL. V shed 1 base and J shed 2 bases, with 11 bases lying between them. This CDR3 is CASSQAQGLQETQYF. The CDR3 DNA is TGCGCCAGCAGCCAAGCCCAGGGTCTGCAAGAGACCCAGTACTTC.

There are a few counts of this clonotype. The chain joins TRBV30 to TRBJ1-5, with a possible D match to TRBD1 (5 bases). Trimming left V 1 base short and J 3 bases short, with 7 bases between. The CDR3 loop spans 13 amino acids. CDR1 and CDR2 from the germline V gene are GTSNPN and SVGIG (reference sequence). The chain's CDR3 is CAWSGDLNQPQHF. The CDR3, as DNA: TGTGCCTGGAGTGGGGACCTCAATCAGCCCCAGCATTTT.

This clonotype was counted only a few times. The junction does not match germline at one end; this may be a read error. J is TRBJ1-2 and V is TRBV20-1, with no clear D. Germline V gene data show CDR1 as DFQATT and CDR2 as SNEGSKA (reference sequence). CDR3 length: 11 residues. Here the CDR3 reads CSAHGVGHYGF. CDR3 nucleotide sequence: TGCAGTGCTCATGGAGTAGGCCACTACGGCTTC.

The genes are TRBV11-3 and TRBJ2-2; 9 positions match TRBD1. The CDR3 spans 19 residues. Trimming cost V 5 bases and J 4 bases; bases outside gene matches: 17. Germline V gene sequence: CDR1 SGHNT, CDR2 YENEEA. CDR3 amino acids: CASSVHDLGTGKGTGELFF. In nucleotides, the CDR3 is TGTGCCAGCAGCGTACACGATCTCGGGACAGGGAAGGGCACCGGGGAGCTGTTTTTT.

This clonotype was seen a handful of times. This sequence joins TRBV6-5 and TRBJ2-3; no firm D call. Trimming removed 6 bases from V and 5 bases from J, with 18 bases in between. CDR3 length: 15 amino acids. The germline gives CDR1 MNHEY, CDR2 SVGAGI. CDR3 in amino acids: CASRISLLSKDTQYF. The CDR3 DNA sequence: TGTGCCAGCAGAATTAGTCTCCTCTCCAAAGATACGCAGTATTTT.

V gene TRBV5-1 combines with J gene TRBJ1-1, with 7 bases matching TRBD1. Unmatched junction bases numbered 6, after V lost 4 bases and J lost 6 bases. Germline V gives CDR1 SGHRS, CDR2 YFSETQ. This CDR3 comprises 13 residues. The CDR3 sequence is CASSPTGFAEAFF. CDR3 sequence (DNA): TGCGCCAGCAGCCCGACAGGGTTTGCTGAAGCTTTCTTT.

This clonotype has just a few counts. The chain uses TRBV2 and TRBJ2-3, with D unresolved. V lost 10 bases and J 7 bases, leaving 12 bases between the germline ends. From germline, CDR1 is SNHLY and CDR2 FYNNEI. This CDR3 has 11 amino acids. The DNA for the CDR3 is TGTGCCATGGGTTTCAGCAATACGCAGTATTTT. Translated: CAMGFSNTQYF.

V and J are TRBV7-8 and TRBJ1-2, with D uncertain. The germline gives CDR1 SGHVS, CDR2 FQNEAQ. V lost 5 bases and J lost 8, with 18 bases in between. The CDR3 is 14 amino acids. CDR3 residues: CASSPSRAAVGYTF. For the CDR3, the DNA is TGTGCCAGCAGCCCTTCCCGGGCAGCCGTCGGCTACACCTTC.

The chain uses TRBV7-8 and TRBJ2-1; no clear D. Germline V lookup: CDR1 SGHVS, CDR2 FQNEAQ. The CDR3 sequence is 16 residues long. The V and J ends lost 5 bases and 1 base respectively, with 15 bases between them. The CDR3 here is CASSTNVLGSYNEQFF. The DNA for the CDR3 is TGTGCCAGCAGCACAAACGTTTTAGGTTCCTACAATGAGCAGTTCTTC.

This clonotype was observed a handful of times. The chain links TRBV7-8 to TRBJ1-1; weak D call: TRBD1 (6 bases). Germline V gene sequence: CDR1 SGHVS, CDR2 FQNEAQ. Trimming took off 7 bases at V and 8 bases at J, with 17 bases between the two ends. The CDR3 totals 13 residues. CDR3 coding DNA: TGTGCCAGCACCGTAGGGAGGGGGTCGGAAGCTTTCTTT. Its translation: CASTVGRGSEAFF.